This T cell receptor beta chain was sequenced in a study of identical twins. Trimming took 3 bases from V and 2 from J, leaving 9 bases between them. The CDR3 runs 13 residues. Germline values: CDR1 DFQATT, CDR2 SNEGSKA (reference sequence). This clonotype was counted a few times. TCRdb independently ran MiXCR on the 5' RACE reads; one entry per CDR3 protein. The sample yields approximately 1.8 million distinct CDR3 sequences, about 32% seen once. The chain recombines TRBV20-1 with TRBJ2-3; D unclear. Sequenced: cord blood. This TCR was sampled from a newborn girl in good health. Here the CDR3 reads CSASVSFTDTQYF. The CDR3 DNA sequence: TGCAGTGCTAGCGTTAGCTTCACAGATACGCAGTATTTT.